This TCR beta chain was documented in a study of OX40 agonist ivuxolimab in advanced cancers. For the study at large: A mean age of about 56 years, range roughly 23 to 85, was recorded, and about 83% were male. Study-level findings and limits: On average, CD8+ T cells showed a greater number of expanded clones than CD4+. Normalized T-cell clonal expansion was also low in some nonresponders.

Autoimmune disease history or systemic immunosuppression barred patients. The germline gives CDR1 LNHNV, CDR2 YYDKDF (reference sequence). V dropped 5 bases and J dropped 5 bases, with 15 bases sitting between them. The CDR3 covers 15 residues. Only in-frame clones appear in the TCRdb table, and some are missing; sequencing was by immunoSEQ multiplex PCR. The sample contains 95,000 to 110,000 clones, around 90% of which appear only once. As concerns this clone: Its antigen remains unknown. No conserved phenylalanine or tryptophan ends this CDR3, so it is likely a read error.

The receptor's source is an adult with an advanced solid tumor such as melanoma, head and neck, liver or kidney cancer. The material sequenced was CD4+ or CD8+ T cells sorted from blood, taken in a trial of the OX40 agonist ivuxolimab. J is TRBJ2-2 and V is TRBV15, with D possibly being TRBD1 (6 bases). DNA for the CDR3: TGTGCCACCAGCCGGGCAGGGGTGGGGACCGGGGAGCTGTTTCTT. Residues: CATSRAGVGTGELFL.